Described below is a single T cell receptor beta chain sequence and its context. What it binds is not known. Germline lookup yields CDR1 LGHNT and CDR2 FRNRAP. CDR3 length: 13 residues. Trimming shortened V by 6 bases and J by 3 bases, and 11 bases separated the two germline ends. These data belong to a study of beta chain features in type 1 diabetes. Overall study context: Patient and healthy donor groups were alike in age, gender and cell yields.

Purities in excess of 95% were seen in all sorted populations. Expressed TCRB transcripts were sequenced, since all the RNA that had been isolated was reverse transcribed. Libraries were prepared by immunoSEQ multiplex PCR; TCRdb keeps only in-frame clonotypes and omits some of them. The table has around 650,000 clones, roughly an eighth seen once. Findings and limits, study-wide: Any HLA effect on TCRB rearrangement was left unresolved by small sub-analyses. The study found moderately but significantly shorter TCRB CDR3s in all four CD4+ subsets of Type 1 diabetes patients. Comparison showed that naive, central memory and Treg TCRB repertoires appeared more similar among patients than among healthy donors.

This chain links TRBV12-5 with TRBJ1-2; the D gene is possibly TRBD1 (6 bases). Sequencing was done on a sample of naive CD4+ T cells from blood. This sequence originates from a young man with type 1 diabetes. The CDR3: CASGLGGDYGYTF. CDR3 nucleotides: TGTGCTAGTGGACTGGGGGGCGACTATGGCTACACCTTC.